Below, 2 T cell receptor beta chains from the same sample are listed, as sequenced in a study of T cell responses to AZD1222 COVID-19 vaccine. The protocol was immunoSEQ multiplex PCR, while the TCRdb copy is restricted to in-frame clones and leaves out a portion. This table has about 79,000 clones, roughly nine tenths appearing once. The sequences come from peripheral blood, collected on day 0 of MenACWY control vaccination. The source is an adult in good health.

The rearrangement uses TRBV27 and TRBJ2-3, with D maybe TRBD2 (6 bases). Trimming removed 2 bases from V and 0 bases from J, with 12 bases in between. CDR1 is MNHEY, CDR2 SMNVEV, per germline (reference sequence). The CDR3 length is 16 residues. The CDR3 region has the DNA TGTGCCAGCAGTTTAATTTTGGGGACTAGCACAGATACGCAGTATTTT. Encoded protein: CASSLILGTSTDTQYF.

This clone occurred once. The V and J genes are TRBV30 and TRBJ2-3; TRBD1 matches 8 bases. After removal of 0 bases from V and 5 bases from J, the junction contained 7 bases not matched to a gene. The CDR3 has 15 residues. Looked up from germline, CDR1 is GTSNPN and CDR2 is SVGIG (reference sequence). The CDR3 nucleotides are TGTGCCTGGAGTGTAGGGCAGGGGGCGGGAGATACGCAGTATTTT. Translation: CAWSVGQGAGDTQYF.